The 8 T cell receptor beta chains below come from one sample, sequenced in a study of shared clonotypes between healthy human individuals. Selected positively for CCR7 and CD45RO-negative, naive CD8 cells excluded terminally differentiated effector memory CD45RA+ cells. Assay used: immunoSEQ multiplex PCR; TCRdb lists only in-frame clones, some missing. This sample has about 700,000 clones, with just over 90% found just once. What was sequenced was naive CD8+ T cells sorted from blood. The receptor set was obtained from a man aged 30 to 39 in good health.

The V gene is TRBV4-3, the J gene TRBJ1-3; D is unclear. There are 14 residues in the CDR3. The V gene lost 0 bases and the J gene lost 4 bases, with 7 bases spanning the gap. Germline CDR1 reads LGHNA; CDR2 reads YSLEER. For the CDR3, the DNA is TGCGCCAGCAGCCAAGAAGTGACAGGAAACACCATATATTTT. Translating it yields CASSQEVTGNTIYF.

The chain carries TRBV25-1 and TRBJ2-5; 7 bases fit TRBD2. This CDR3 is 15 amino acids long. V gave up 1 base and J gave up 5 bases; unmatched junction bases: 7. Looked up from germline, CDR1 is MGHDK and CDR2 is SYGVNS. The CDR3 loop is CASSELLGEGETQYF. In DNA, the CDR3 is TGTGCCAGCAGTGAATTATTGGGGGAGGGGGAGACCCAGTACTTC. The whole variable domain, filled in from reference TRBV25-1 and TRBJ2-5, reads EADIYQTPRYLVIGTGKKITLECSQTMGHDKMYWYQQDPGMELHLIHYSYGVNSTEKGDLSSESTVSRIRTEHFPLTLESARPSHTSQYLCASSELLGEGETQYFGPGTRLLVL.

This clone showed up just once. The chain links TRBV28 to TRBJ2-7, with no clear D. Trimming removed 4 bases from V and 3 bases from J, with 19 bases in between. The CDR3 length is 16 residues. Germline V gives CDR1 MDHEN, CDR2 SYDVKM. DNA of the CDR3: TGTGCCAGCAGTTCCGCCGAAGGCCCCATCTACTACGAGCAGTACTTC. Encoded protein: CASSSAEGPIYYEQYF.

The chain employs TRBV28 and TRBJ2-1, with D possibly TRBD1 on 6 matching bases. The CDR3 is 14 residues long. V was clipped by 4 bases and J by 1 base, with 8 bases between them. Germline assignment: CDR1 MDHEN and CDR2 SYDVKM. DNA for the CDR3: TGTGCCAGCAGTTCAGGGGTTTCCTACAATGAGCAGTTCTTC. It translates to CASSSGVSYNEQFF.

The chain joins TRBV11-3 to TRBJ1-1; D gene unclear. Germline V gene sequence: CDR1 SGHNT, CDR2 YENEEA. Trimming took 3 bases from V and 0 from J, leaving 11 bases between them. CDR3 size: 15 residues. Written as DNA, the CDR3 is TGTGCCAGCAGCTTTCTCCGGCACTTGAACACTGAAGCTTTCTTT. Its translation: CASSFLRHLNTEAFF.

This clone was observed a few times. The gene calls are TRBV7-9 and TRBJ2-5, with 16 bases lining up with TRBD2. The V gene's germline CDR1 is SEHNR and CDR2 FQNEAQ (reference sequence). This CDR3 region has 17 residues. After removal of 4 bases from V and 5 bases from J, the junction contained 7 bases not matched to a gene. The CDR3 loop reads CASSSGTSGRARETQYF. The CDR3 nucleotides are TGTGCCAGCAGCTCCGGGACTAGCGGGAGGGCTCGGGAGACCCAGTACTTC.

The J gene is TRBJ2-7, the V gene TRBV9; D is possibly TRBD1 (6 bases). CDR1 and CDR2 (germline): SGDLS, YYNGEE. The CDR3 is 14 amino acids. Trimming left V 0 bases short and J 6 bases short, with 13 bases between. The CDR3 region is CASSVGGGTFEQYF. CDR3 sequence (DNA): TGTGCCAGCAGCGTAGGTGGGGGCACCTTCGAGCAGTACTTC.

The chain carries TRBV11-2 and TRBJ2-7; tentatively, D is TRBD1 (5 bases). The CDR3 has 15 residues. CDR1 and CDR2 from the germline V gene are SGHAT and FQNNGV. Trimming shortened V by 6 bases and J by 4 bases, and 19 bases separated the two germline ends. CDR3 sequence (DNA): TGTGCCAGCAGACAGATTAGTGGGGCTGGTTACGAGCAGTACTTC. As protein: CASRQISGAGYEQYF.